This TCR beta chain originates from a study of blood T cell repertoires in COVID-19. In the study overall: The study drew acute and convalescent COVID-19 samples from the United States, Italy and Spain. PBMCs, B-cell-depleted T cells, or T cells provided the cDNA or gDNA that made up the material.

This clone was observed a few times. Trimming left V 4 bases short and J 0 bases short, with 9 bases between. The germline V gene encodes CDR1 KGHSH and CDR2 LQKENI. The length of the CDR3 is 14 residues. Seattle patient enrollment occurred during active infection, with longitudinal follow-up thereafter. Only in-frame clones appear in the TCRdb table, and some are missing; sequencing was by immunoSEQ multiplex PCR. The data show 200,000 to 300,000 clones, around 81% seen once. The sequenced sample was peripheral blood. The J gene is TRBJ1-1, the V gene TRBV18; D is ambiguous. The sequence was collected from a woman older than 75 with COVID-19, enrolled during active disease. CDR3 loop: CASSLKTVNTEAFF. CDR3 in DNA: TGTGCCAGCTCACTAAAAACAGTGAACACTGAAGCTTTCTTT.